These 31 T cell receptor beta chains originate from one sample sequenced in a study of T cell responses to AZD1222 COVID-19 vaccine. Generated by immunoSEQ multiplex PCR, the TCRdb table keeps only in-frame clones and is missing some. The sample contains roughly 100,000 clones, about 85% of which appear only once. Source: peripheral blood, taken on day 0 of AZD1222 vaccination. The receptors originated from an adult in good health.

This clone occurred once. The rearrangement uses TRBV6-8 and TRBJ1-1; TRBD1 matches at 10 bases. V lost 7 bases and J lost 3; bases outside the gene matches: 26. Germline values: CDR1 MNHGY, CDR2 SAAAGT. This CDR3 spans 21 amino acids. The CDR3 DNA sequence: TGTGCCAGCACGCGAAATCCCGGGACAGGGGCGCTTCAAATGGCTGACACTGAAGCTTTCTTT. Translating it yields CASTRNPGTGALQMADTEAFF.

The CDR3 bases are TGTGCCATCAGTGCCCGGTGGGACACTGAAGCTTTCTTT. This encodes CAISARWDTEAFF. The chain recombines TRBV10-3 with TRBJ1-1; D ambiguous. V lost 4 bases to trimming and J lost 3 bases, with 9 bases between them. Germline V lookup: CDR1 ENHRY, CDR2 SYGVKD. This CDR3 region has 13 residues.

CDR3 nucleotide sequence: TGTGCCAGCAGGCCGGACAGGGGGAATCAGCCCCAGCATTTT. It specifies CASRPDRGNQPQHF. The rearrangement uses TRBV27 and TRBJ1-5; 10 bases line up with TRBD1. V dropped 6 bases and J dropped 4; count of bases not matched to a gene: 3. CDR3 length: 14 residues. In germline, CDR1 is MNHEY, CDR2 SMNVEV (reference sequence).

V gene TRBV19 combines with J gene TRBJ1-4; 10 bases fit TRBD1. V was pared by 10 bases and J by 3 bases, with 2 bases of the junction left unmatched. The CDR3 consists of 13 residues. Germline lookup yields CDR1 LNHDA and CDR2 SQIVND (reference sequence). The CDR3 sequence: CATGTGANEKLFF. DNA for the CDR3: TGTGCCACCGGGACAGGGGCTAATGAAAAACTGTTTTTT.

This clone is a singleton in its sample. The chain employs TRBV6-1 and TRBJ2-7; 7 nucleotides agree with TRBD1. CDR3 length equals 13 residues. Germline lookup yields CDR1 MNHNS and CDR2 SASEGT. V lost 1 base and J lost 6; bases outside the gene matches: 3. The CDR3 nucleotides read TGTGCCAGCAGTGAAGTGCCAGGGGGCGAGCAGTACGTC. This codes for CASSEVPGGEQYV.

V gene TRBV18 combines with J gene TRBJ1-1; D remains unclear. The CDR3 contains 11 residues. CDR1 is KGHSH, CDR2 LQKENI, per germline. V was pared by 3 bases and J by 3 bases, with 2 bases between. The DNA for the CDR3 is TGTGCCAGCTCACCCGACACTGAAGCTTTCTTT. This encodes CASSPDTEAFF.

CDR3 amino acids: CASSLAAGRNTEAFF. DNA for the CDR3: TGTGCCAGCAGCTTAGCGGCAGGGCGGAACACTGAAGCTTTCTTT. The chain joins TRBV7-2 to TRBJ1-1; D possibly corresponds to TRBD1 (5 bases). V was shortened by 0 bases and J by 1 base, with 9 bases between the two germline ends. The CDR3 runs to 15 residues. Germline V gives CDR1 SGHTA, CDR2 FQGNSA.

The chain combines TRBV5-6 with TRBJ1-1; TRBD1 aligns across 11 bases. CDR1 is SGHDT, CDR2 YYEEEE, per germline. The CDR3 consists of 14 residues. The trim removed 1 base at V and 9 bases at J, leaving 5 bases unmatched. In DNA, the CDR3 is TGTGCCAGCAGCTTGTTCGGGACAGGGGGTAAAGCTTTCTTT. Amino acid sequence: CASSLFGTGGKAFF. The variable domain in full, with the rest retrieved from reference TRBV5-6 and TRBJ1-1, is DAGVTQSPTHLIKTRGQQVTLRCSPKSGHDTVSWYQQALGQGPQFIFQYYEEEERQRGNFPDRFSGHQFPNYSSELNVNALLLGDSALYLCASSLFGTGGKAFFGQGTRLTVV.

CDR3 nucleotide sequence: TGTGCCAGCAGCTTGTCGGGACTCCACAATGAGCAGTTCTTC. It encodes CASSLSGLHNEQFF. The rearrangement joins TRBV7-6 to TRBJ2-1; a possible D gene is TRBD2 (6 bases). Germline V gene sequence: CDR1 SGHVS, CDR2 FNYEAQ. The CDR3 runs to 14 residues. V lost 3 bases to trimming and J lost 5 bases, with 11 bases between them.

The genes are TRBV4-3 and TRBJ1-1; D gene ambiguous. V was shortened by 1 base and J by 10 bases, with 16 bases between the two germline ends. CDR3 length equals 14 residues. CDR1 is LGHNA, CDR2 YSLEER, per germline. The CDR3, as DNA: TGCGCCAGCAGCCAAGGCGTTTCGCACCCACCAGCTTTCTTT. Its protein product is CASSQGVSHPPAFF.

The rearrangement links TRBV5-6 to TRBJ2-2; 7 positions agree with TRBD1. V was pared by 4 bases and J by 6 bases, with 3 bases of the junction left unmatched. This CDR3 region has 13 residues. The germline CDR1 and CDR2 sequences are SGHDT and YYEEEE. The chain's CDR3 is CASSLGTAGELFF. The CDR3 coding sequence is TGTGCCAGCAGCCTGGGGACAGCCGGGGAGCTGTTTTTT.

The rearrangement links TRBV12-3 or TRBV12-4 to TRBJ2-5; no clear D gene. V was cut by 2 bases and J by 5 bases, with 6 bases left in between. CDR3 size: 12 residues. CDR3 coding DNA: TGTGCCAGCAGTTTAACCTTCGAGACCCAGTACTTC. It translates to CASSLTFETQYF.

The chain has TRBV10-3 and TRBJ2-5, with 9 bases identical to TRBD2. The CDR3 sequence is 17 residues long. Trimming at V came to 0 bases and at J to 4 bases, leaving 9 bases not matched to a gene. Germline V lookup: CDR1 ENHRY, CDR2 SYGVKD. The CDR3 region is CAISESPGRGGGETQYF. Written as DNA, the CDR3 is TGTGCCATCAGTGAGTCCCCCGGGCGGGGGGGAGGAGAGACCCAGTACTTC.

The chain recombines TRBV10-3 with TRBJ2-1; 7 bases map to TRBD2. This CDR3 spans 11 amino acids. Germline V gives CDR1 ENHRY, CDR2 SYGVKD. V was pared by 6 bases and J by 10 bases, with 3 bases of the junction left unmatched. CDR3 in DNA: TGTGCCATCAGCGCGGGACTAGAGCAGTTCTTC. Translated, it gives CAISAGLEQFF.

The CDR3 here is CASSQDSPGTGGNTIYF. The CDR3 DNA reads TGTGCCAGCAGCCAAGATAGTCCGGGGACGGGGGGAAACACCATATATTTT. This rearrangement joins TRBV4-2 to TRBJ1-3; TRBD1 is a possible D gene (5 bases). Germline V lookup: CDR1 LGHNA, CDR2 YNFKEQ. The CDR3 has 17 residues. The germline V and J ends were trimmed by 0 bases and 4 bases, with 16 bases remaining between them.

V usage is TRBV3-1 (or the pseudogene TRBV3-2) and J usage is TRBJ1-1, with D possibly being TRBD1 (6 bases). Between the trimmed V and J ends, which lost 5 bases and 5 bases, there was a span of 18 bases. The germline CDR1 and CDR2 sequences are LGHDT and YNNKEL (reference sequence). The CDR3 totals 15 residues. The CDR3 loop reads CASSGDSGVGTEAFF. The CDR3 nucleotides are TGTGCCAGCAGCGGAGACTCAGGGGTTGGGACTGAAGCTTTCTTT.

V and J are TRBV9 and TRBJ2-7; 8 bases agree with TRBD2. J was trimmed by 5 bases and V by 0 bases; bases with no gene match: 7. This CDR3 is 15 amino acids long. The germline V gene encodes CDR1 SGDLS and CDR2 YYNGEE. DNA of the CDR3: TGTGCCAGCAGCGTAGCTACGGGAGGGGTGGACGAGCAGTACTTC. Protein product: CASSVATGGVDEQYF.

CDR3: CASSLPAVNYGYTF. The CDR3 DNA sequence: TGTGCCAGCAGCTTGCCCGCGGTCAACTATGGCTACACCTTC. V is TRBV5-8 and J is TRBJ1-2; D gene uncertain. CDR3 length equals 14 residues. Germline lookup yields CDR1 SGHTS and CDR2 YDEGEE. The V and J ends lost 1 base and 2 bases respectively, with 9 bases between them.

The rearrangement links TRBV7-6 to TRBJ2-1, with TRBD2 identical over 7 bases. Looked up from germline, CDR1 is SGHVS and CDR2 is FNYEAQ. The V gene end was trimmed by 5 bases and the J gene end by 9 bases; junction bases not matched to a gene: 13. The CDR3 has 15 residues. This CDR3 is CASSPTWTRGLEQFF. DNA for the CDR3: TGTGCCAGCAGCCCCACATGGACTAGGGGACTTGAGCAGTTCTTC.

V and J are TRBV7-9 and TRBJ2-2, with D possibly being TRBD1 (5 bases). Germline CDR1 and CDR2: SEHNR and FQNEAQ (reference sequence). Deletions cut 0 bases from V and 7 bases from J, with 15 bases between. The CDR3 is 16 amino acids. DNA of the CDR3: TGTGCCAGCAGCTTAGCCCGGCAGGGAAGGGACGGGGAGCTGTTTTTT. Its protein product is CASSLARQGRDGELFF.

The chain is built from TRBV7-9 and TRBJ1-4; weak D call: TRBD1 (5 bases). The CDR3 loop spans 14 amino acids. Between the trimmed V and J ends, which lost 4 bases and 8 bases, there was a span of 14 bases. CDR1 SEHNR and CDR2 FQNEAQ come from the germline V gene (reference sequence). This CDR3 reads CASSSSGWEEKLFF. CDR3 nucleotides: TGTGCCAGCAGCTCCTCAGGGTGGGAAGAAAAACTGTTTTTT.

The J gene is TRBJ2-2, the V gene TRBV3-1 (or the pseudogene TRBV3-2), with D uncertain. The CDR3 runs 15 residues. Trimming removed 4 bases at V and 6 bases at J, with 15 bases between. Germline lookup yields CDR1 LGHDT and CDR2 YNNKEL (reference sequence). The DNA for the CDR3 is TGTGCCAGCAGCCGCGGTTGGGATCTCCCCGGGGAGCTGTTTTTT. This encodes CASSRGWDLPGELFF.

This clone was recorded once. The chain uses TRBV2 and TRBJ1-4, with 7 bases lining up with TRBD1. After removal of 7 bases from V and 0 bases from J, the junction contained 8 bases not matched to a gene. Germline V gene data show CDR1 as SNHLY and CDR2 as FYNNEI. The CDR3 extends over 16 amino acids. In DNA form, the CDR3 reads TGTGCCAGCAAGAGGGGGCCTTCTGCAACTAATGAAAAACTGTTTTTT. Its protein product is CASKRGPSATNEKLFF.

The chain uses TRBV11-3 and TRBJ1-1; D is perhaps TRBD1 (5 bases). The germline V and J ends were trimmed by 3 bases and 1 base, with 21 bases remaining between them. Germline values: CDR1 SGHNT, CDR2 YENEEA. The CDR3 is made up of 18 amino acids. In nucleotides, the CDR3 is TGTGCCAGCAGCTTCCCCCGGAGGGGTCCTCAGAGGAACACTGAAGCTTTCTTT. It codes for CASSFPRRGPQRNTEAFF.

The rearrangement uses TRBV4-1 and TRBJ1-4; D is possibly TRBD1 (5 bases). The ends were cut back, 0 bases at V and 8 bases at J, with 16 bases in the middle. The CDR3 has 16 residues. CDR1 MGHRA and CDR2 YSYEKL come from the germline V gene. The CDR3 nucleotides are TGCGCCAGCAGCCAAGAGGCCGAGGGGTCCAGAGAAAAACTGTTTTTT. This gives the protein CASSQEAEGSREKLFF.

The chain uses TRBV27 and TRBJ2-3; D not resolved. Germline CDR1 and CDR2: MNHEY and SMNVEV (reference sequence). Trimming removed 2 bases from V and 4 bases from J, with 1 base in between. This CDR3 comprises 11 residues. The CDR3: CASSLADTQYF. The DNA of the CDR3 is TGTGCCAGCAGTTTAGCAGATACGCAGTATTTT.

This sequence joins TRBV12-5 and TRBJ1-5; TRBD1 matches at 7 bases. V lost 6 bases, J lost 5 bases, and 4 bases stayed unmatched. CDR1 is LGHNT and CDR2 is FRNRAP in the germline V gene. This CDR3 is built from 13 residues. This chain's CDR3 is CASGTGDHQPQHF. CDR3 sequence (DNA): TGTGCTAGTGGAACAGGGGATCATCAGCCCCAGCATTTT.

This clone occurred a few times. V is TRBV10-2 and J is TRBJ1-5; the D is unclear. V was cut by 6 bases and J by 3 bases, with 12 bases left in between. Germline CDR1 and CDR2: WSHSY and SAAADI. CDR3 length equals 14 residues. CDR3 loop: CASSSTDINQPQHF. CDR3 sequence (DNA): TGCGCCAGCAGCTCGACTGACATCAATCAGCCCCAGCATTTT.

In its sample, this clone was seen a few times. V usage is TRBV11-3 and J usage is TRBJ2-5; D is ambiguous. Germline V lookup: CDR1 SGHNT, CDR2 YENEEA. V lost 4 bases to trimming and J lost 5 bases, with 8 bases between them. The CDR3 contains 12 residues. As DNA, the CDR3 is TGTGCCAGCAGCTCTGGGTCGGAGACCCAGTACTTC. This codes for CASSSGSETQYF.

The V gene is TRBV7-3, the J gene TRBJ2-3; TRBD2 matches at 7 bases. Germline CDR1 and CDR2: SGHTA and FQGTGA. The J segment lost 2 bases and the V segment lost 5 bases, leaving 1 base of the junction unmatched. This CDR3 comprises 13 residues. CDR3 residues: CASSRGDTDTQYF. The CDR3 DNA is TGTGCCAGCAGCCGGGGGGACACAGATACGCAGTATTTT.

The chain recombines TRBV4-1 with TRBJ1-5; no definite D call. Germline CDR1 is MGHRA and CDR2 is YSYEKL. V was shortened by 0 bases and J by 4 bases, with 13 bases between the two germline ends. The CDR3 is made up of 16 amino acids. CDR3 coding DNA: TGCGCCAGCAGCCAAGAGGGTGGCAGACAAAATCAGCCCCAGCATTTT. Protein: CASSQEGGRQNQPQHF.